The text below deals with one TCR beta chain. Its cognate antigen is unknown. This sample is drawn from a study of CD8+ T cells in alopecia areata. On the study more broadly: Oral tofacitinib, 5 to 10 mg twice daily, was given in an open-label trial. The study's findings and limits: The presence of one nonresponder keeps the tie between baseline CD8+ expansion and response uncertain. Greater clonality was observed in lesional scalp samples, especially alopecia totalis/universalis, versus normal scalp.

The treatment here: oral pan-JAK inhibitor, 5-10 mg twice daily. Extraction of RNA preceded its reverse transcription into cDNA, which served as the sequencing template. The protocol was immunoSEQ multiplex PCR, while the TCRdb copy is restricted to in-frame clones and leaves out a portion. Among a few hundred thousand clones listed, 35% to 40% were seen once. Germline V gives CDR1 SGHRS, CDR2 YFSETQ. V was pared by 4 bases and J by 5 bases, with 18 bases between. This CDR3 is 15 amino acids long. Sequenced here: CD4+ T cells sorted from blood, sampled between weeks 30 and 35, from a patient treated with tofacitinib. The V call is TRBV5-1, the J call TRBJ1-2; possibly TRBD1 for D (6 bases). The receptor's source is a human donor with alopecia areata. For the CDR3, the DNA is TGCGCCAGCAGCCGGAACAGGGAGGCTGCTTATGGCTACACCTTC. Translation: CASSRNREAAYGYTF.